The sequence of this TCR beta chain was determined in a study of cytomegalovirus exposure and HLA in healthy donors. The data were produced by immunoSEQ multiplex PCR, yet TCRdb's version contains in-frame clones alone and is incomplete. Of around 150,000 clones in the sample, about 82% were seen once. Germline V lookup: CDR1 SGHTA, CDR2 FQGTGA. The CDR3 has 14 residues. With V trimmed by 5 bases and J by 9 bases, 4 bases remained unmatched. What was sequenced was PBMCs. The sequence was obtained from a man aged 25 to 40 in good health and CMV-seropositive. The chain uses TRBV7-3 and TRBJ2-1; TRBD2 aligns across 13 bases. CDR3 loop: CASSPTSGGGEQFF. Here the CDR3 DNA reads TGTGCCAGCAGCCCTACTAGCGGGGGGGGTGAGCAGTTCTTC.